This T cell receptor beta chain was found in a study of control samples from healthy donors and cancer patients. Clones were sequenced by immunoSEQ multiplex PCR, and TCRdb holds only the in-frame ones, with some missing. The sample carries over 30,000 clones, about 88% recorded once. Sample: PBMCs. This receptor was identified in a woman aged 40 to 50 with lung cancer.

DNA for the CDR3: TGTGCCAGCAGCTCCCCTTCCGACAGGATGATATTCATAAACTATGGCTACACCTTC. Encoded protein: CASSSPSDRMIFINYGYTF. This chain links TRBV5-6 with TRBJ1-2, with a weak D call TRBD1 (6 bases). CDR3 length equals 19 residues. Trimming took off 3 bases at V and 2 bases at J, with 26 bases between the two ends. Looked up from germline, CDR1 is SGHDT and CDR2 is YYEEEE.